This TCR beta chain was sequenced in a study of healthy donors' naive CD4 and CD8 T cells. Germline-derived CDR1 and CDR2 are SQVTM and ANQGSEA. This CDR3 is 12 amino acids long. V dropped 6 bases and J dropped 1; count of bases not matched to a gene: 2. TCR libraries were built from about 500 ng of total RNA by linear amplification. In the study's own analysis: Roughly five healthy donors contributed roughly 72,000 sequenced TCR alpha transcripts. TCRdb independently ran MiXCR on the reads; one entry per CDR3 protein. None of the V and J calls come from the authors' own analysis; TCRdb made them. The data show approximately 200,000 distinct CDR3 sequences, with over 60% seen just once and less than 2.5% held by the top ten.

Source material: naive CD4+ and CD8+ T cells sorted from blood, pooled from several donors. The receptor was isolated from a pool of human donors in good health; the sample pools cells from several healthy donors. The chain combines TRBV29-1 with TRBJ2-5; 7 bases align to TRBD1. The CDR3 coding sequence is TGCAGCGTGCGGACAGGCCAAGAGACCCAGTACTTC. Translation: CSVRTGQETQYF.